The 20 T cell receptor beta chains presented below share a single source sample, sequenced in a study of blood T cells in healthy people across ages. The second PCR ran about 6 to 12 cycles with a sample-barcoded 5' primer and J-beta primers. MiXCR, applied by TCRdb to the 5' RACE reads, yields one record per CDR3 protein. The profile covers approximately 820,000 distinct CDR3 sequences, with around 43% appearing a single time and nearly 20% taken by the ten largest. The sample taken for sequencing was blood. The origin of the receptors is a man between 60 and 75 years old in good health.

This rearrangement joins TRBV20-1 to TRBJ2-1; 8 bases are a match to TRBD2. CDR3 size: 15 residues. Per the germline V gene, CDR1 is DFQATT and CDR2 is SNEGSKA (reference sequence). Trimming took 5 bases from V and 2 from J; bases not matched to a gene: 8. CDR3 DNA sequence: TGCAGTGCTCAGCGGGGGAATCCCCCCTACAATGAGCAGTTCTTC. This translates into CSAQRGNPPYNEQFF.

This clonotype has only one observation. The chain joins TRBV20-1 to TRBJ2-5; D gene uncertain. The CDR3 is 14 residues long. Between the trimmed V and J ends, which lost 4 bases and 1 base, there was a span of 13 bases. The V gene's germline CDR1 is DFQATT and CDR2 SNEGSKA (reference sequence). The CDR3 spells CSATFSGSQETQYF. DNA for the CDR3: TGCAGTGCTACATTCTCCGGATCCCAAGAGACCCAGTACTTC.

The chain uses TRBV14 and TRBJ2-7; TRBD2 matches at 7 bases. The length of the CDR3 is 13 residues. From germline, CDR1 is SGHDN and CDR2 FVKESK. The J segment lost 6 bases and the V segment lost 5 bases, leaving 7 bases of the junction unmatched. In DNA, the CDR3 is TGTGCCAGCAGCATCGGGGGGAGGGGCGAGCAGTACTTC. Amino acids: CASSIGGRGEQYF.

This CDR3 reads CASSPLTGGAGANVLTF. Written as DNA, the CDR3 is TGTGCCAGCAGCCCACTAACAGGGGGCGCTGGGGCCAACGTCCTGACTTTC. The chain joins TRBV12-3 or TRBV12-4 to TRBJ2-6, with TRBD1 matching over 9 bases. Unmatched junction bases numbered 8, after V lost 6 bases and J lost 2 bases. CDR3 length: 17 residues.

V and J are TRBV5-1 and TRBJ1-5, with no clear D. V dropped 0 bases and J dropped 6 bases, with 10 bases sitting between them. Germline V lookup: CDR1 SGHRS, CDR2 YFSETQ. This CDR3 contains 14 residues. In DNA, the CDR3 is TGCGCCAGCAGCTTGGACTCAGGCTTTCAGCCCCAGCATTTT. This translates into CASSLDSGFQPQHF.

V gene TRBV10-3 combines with J gene TRBJ2-2; D is possibly TRBD2 (6 bases). Trimming removed 8 bases from V and 3 bases from J, with 16 bases in between. CDR1 and CDR2 from the germline V gene are ENHRY and SYGVKD. The CDR3 spans 15 residues. CDR3 in DNA: TGTGCCATCTTCCCCGCCGGGAGAGACACCGGGGAGCTGTTTTTT. Protein: CAIFPAGRDTGELFF.

The CDR3 nucleotides are TGCGCCAGCAGCTTTGGCAGCGGGGGGGCGGAGACCCAGTACTTC. Its translation: CASSFGSGGAETQYF. The chain employs TRBV5-1 and TRBJ2-5; 10 bases are shared with TRBD2. The germline V gene has CDR1 SGHRS and CDR2 YFSETQ. The CDR3 is 15 residues long. Unmatched junction bases numbered 6, after V lost 2 bases and J lost 5 bases.

The chain employs TRBV29-1 and TRBJ2-7; D call uncertain. Trimming removed 6 bases from V and 2 bases from J, with 17 bases in between. Germline loops: CDR1 SQVTM, CDR2 ANQGSEA. This CDR3 contains 14 residues. The CDR3 sequence is CSVVRVHDTYEQYF. The DNA for the CDR3 is TGCAGCGTGGTACGGGTCCACGACACCTACGAGCAGTACTTC.

This clonotype has only one observation. The V gene is TRBV28, the J gene TRBJ1-5; D might be TRBD1 (6 bases). Trimming pared 6 bases from V and 1 base from J, leaving 13 bases between. Germline CDR1 MDHEN, CDR2 SYDVKM. The CDR3 loop spans 15 amino acids. CDR3 protein: CASRGGGLSNQPQHF. For the CDR3, the DNA is TGTGCCAGCAGAGGGGGAGGTCTCAGCAATCAGCCCCAGCATTTT.

The table lists this clonotype with a count of one. At one of its ends the junction is not consistent with the germline gene, which may arise from a read error. The chain joins TRBV5-6 to TRBJ1-1; no clear D gene. This CDR3 spans 14 amino acids. Germline CDR1 reads SGHDT; CDR2 reads YYEEEE. As DNA, the CDR3 is TGTACCAGCAGCTTGCCGACGATTGGGACTGAAGCTTTCTTT. Translating gives CTSSLPTIGTEAFF.

This clonotype was seen many times. J is TRBJ2-5 and V is TRBV6-2 or TRBV6-3, with D possibly TRBD1 on 6 matching bases. V lost 4 bases to trimming and J lost 5 bases, with 8 bases between them. The CDR3 consists of 12 residues. CDR1 is MNHEY and CDR2 is SVGEGT in the germline V gene. For the CDR3, the DNA is TGTGCCAGCAGTTCAGGGGTCGAGACCCAGTACTTC. It yields the protein CASSSGVETQYF.

In this sample, this clonotype turned up once. The chain joins TRBV6-1 to TRBJ2-3; 8 bases align to TRBD2. The CDR3 contains 15 residues. Trimming at V came to 5 bases and at J to 2 bases, leaving 6 bases not matched to a gene. Germline-derived CDR1 and CDR2 are MNHNS and SASEGT. As DNA, the CDR3 is TGTGCCAGCAGTTCCTCACTAGCGGCCACAGATACGCAGTATTTT. Its protein product is CASSSSLAATDTQYF.

This clonotype was seen at least ten times. The genes are TRBV7-2 and TRBJ2-6; D gene ambiguous. Trimming cost V 1 base and J 0 bases, with 10 bases left between them. CDR3 length: 17 residues. Germline assignment: CDR1 SGHTA and CDR2 FQGNSA. Here the CDR3 reads CASSLGAPFSGANVLTF. CDR3 bases: TGTGCCAGCAGCTTAGGAGCCCCCTTCTCTGGGGCCAACGTCCTGACTTTC. Supplemented by reference TRBV7-2 and TRBJ2-6, the full variable domain reads GAGVSQSPSNKVTEKGKDVELRCDPISGHTALYWYRQSLGQGLEFLIYFQGNSAPDKSGLPSDRFSAERTGGSVSTLTIQRTQQEDSAVYLCASSLGAPFSGANVLTFGAGSRLTVL.

Concerning this clonotype itself: The junction does not match germline at one end; this may be a read error. The chain uses TRBV6-6 and TRBJ2-7, with TRBD2 matching over 11 bases. In germline, CDR1 is MNHNY, CDR2 SVGAGI (reference sequence). There are 15 residues in the CDR3. The CDR3 protein is CAGSSTSGGPYEQYF. DNA for the CDR3: TGTGCCGGCAGTTCAACTAGCGGGGGTCCTTACGAGCAGTACTTC.

The chain links TRBV28 to TRBJ1-6, with 12 nucleotides matching TRBD1. The CDR3 covers 17 residues. Germline V gene data show CDR1 as MDHEN and CDR2 as SYDVKM. J lost 9 bases, V lost 6 bases, and 12 bases had no gene match. This CDR3 is CASRVRDRGRPSSPLHF. The CDR3 DNA is TGTGCCAGCAGGGTCAGGGACAGGGGGCGTCCGTCTTCACCCCTCCACTTT.

This sequence joins TRBV12-3 or TRBV12-4 and TRBJ1-5; D gene ambiguous. V was trimmed by 6 bases and J by 6 bases, leaving 9 bases between them. The CDR3 covers 12 residues. The CDR3 region is CASSLDAQPQHF. CDR3 sequence (DNA): TGTGCCAGCAGCTTGGATGCTCAGCCCCAGCATTTT.

This clonotype came up a few times. The V gene is TRBV29-1, the J gene TRBJ2-1, with D perhaps matching TRBD2 (6 bases). Deletions cut 7 bases from V and 2 bases from J, with 9 bases between. Germline CDR1 and CDR2: SQVTM and ANQGSEA. CDR3 length: 12 residues. The CDR3 loop is CSARLAYNEQFF. The CDR3 DNA is TGCAGCGCCAGACTAGCCTACAATGAGCAGTTCTTC.

The CDR3 protein is CASSQASNSGNTIYF. The CDR3 bases are TGCGCCAGCAGCCAAGCTTCTAACTCTGGAAACACCATATATTTT. The chain has TRBV4-3 and TRBJ1-3, with no clear D. The CDR3 covers 15 residues. Trimming shortened V by 1 base and J by 0 bases, and 7 bases separated the two germline ends. Per germline, CDR1 LGHNA and CDR2 YSLEER.

The chain employs TRBV20-1 and TRBJ2-7; the match to TRBD1 covers 9 bases. This CDR3 contains 12 residues. J was trimmed by 5 bases and V by 4 bases; bases with no gene match: 3. Germline V lookup: CDR1 DFQATT, CDR2 SNEGSKA (reference sequence). The CDR3 nucleotides read TGCAGTGCTACGGGACAGGGAGACGAGCAGTACTTC. Amino acid sequence: CSATGQGDEQYF.

This clonotype was seen a handful of times. The V gene is TRBV7-2, the J gene TRBJ2-7; 8 bases are shared with TRBD1. J gave up 0 bases and V 4 bases, and 5 bases lay outside the gene matches. Germline V gene lookup returns CDR1 SGHTA and CDR2 FQGNSA. This CDR3 spans 15 amino acids. The CDR3 reads CASSSKTGASYEQYF. For the CDR3, the DNA is TGTGCCAGCAGCTCCAAGACAGGGGCCTCCTACGAGCAGTACTTC.